Below are 15 T cell receptor beta chains sequenced from a single sample in a study of PD-1 blockade in classical Hodgkin lymphoma. The data were produced by immunoSEQ multiplex PCR, yet TCRdb's version contains in-frame clones alone and is incomplete. The profile shows roughly 50,000 clones, 86% of them singletons. Specified time point: cycle 4 day 1 (C4D1), after about 6 weeks of nivolumab. The patients all showed relapse after autologous stem cell transplantation, while their brentuximab vedotin exposure varied. This specimen consisted of peripheral blood mononuclear cells (PBMCs), obtained before the fourth cycle of nivolumab. All receptors come from a human donor with classical Hodgkin lymphoma.

This chain joins TRBV7-9 and TRBJ2-2, with 8 bases lining up with TRBD2. This CDR3 region has 14 residues. The V segment lost 5 bases and the J segment 3 bases; nucleotides outside the gene matches: 2. The germline V gene has CDR1 SEHNR and CDR2 FQNEAQ (reference sequence). CDR3 sequence reads: CASSPGGDTGELFF. CDR3 nucleotide sequence: TGTGCCAGCAGCCCCGGGGGGGACACCGGGGAGCTGTTTTTT. The variable domain in full, completed from reference TRBV7-9 and TRBJ2-2, reads DTGVSQNPRHKITKRGQNVTFRCDPISEHNRLYWYRQTLGQGPEFLTYFQNEAQLEKSRLLSDRFSAERPKGSFSTLEIQRTEQGDSAMYLCASSPGGDTGELFFGEGSRLTVL.

V and J are TRBV7-3 and TRBJ2-3; 9 bases are a match to TRBD2. The CDR3 contains 15 residues. The germline CDR1 and CDR2 sequences are SGHTA and FQGTGA. V lost 5 bases, J lost 3 bases, and 6 bases stayed unmatched. CDR3 nucleotide sequence: TGTGCCAGCAGCGGACGAGCGGGAGGTACAGATACGCAGTATTTT. Its protein product is CASSGRAGGTDTQYF. Variable domain in full (rest from reference TRBV7-3 and TRBJ2-3): GAGVSQTPSNKVTEKGKYVELRCDPISGHTALYWYRQSLGQGPEFLIYFQGTGAADDSGLPNDRFFAVRPEGSVSTLKIQRTERGDSAVYLCASSGRAGGTDTQYFGPGTRLTVL.

The V call is TRBV10-2, the J call TRBJ2-5, with 8 bases fitting TRBD2. V gave up 6 bases and J gave up 5 bases; unmatched junction bases: 5. The CDR3 has 13 residues. The germline V gene has CDR1 WSHSY and CDR2 SAAADI. Here the CDR3 DNA reads TGCGCCAGCAGCCCCTCGGGGGGGGAGACCCAGTACTTC. Amino acid sequence: CASSPSGGETQYF.

The J gene is TRBJ2-1, the V gene TRBV19; D is uncertain. Germline CDR1 LNHDA, CDR2 SQIVND (reference sequence). The CDR3 runs 13 residues. V was trimmed by 3 bases and J by 3 bases, leaving 6 bases between them. In nucleotides, the CDR3 is TGTGCCAGTAGTATGAACTTCTACAATGAGCAGTTCTTC. It encodes CASSMNFYNEQFF. The full variable domain, rest sourced from reference TRBV19 and TRBJ2-1, is DGGITQSPKYLFRKEGQNVTLSCEQNLNHDAMYWYRQDPGQGLRLIYYSQIVNDFQKGDIAEGYSVSREKKESFPLTVTSAQKNPTAFYLCASSMNFYNEQFFGPGTRLTVL.

The chain links TRBV7-6 to TRBJ2-2; a weak D match, TRBD2 (5 bases). The CDR3 covers 14 residues. Deletions cut 4 bases from V and 7 bases from J, with 13 bases between. The germline V gene encodes CDR1 SGHVS and CDR2 FNYEAQ. CDR3 coding DNA: TGTGCCAGCAGCTCCGCGGAGGTTGGCGGGGAGCTGTTTTTT. Protein sequence: CASSSAEVGGELFF.

The V call is TRBV7-6, the J call TRBJ2-3; D is tentatively TRBD1 or TRBD2 (5 bases each). V was cut by 2 bases and J by 6 bases, with 18 bases left in between. CDR3 size: 16 residues. Germline CDR1 is SGHVS and CDR2 is FNYEAQ. CDR3 coding DNA: TGTGCCAGCAGCTTATGGGACGGGAAGGGTCAGGATACGCAGTATTTT. Amino acid sequence: CASSLWDGKGQDTQYF.

The J gene is TRBJ1-4, the V gene TRBV9, with a weak D call TRBD1 (5 bases). CDR3 length: 15 residues. The germline CDR1 and CDR2 sequences are SGDLS and YYNGEE. Trimming shortened V by 1 base and J by 7 bases, and 14 bases separated the two germline ends. The CDR3 DNA reads as TGTGCCAGCAGCGTACGTCCAGAAGGGGTTGAAAAACTGTTTTTT. Amino acid sequence: CASSVRPEGVEKLFF.

This clone was detected once. V usage is TRBV6-1 and J usage is TRBJ2-7; 8 bases are a match to TRBD1. The CDR3 loop spans 15 amino acids. Trimming cost V 5 bases and J 6 bases; bases outside gene matches: 12. Germline V gene data show CDR1 as MNHNS and CDR2 as SASEGT. The CDR3: CASSKQGVIRGEQYF. The CDR3 DNA sequence: TGTGCCAGCAGTAAACAGGGGGTGATACGAGGCGAGCAGTACTTC.

This chain connects TRBV27 to TRBJ2-1; no reliable D call. The germline V gene encodes CDR1 MNHEY and CDR2 SMNVEV (reference sequence). The CDR3 runs 16 residues. Trimming pared 7 bases from V and 0 bases from J, leaving 16 bases between. The CDR3 is CASTHDLQSSYNEQFF. CDR3 nucleotides: TGTGCCAGCACCCACGATCTCCAGAGCTCCTACAATGAGCAGTTCTTC.

The chain uses TRBV7-9 and TRBJ2-6, with D uncertain. CDR3 length equals 17 residues. Germline CDR1 reads SEHNR; CDR2 reads FQNEAQ (reference sequence). With 5 bases removed from V and 0 bases from J, the gap between germline ends came to 14 bases. The CDR3 bases are TGTGCCAGCAGCCCCGAATTTCTCCCCTCTGGGGCCAACGTCCTGACTTTC. Protein sequence: CASSPEFLPSGANVLTF.

The V and J genes are TRBV7-2 and TRBJ2-7, with TRBD1 matching 7 bases. Germline-derived CDR1 and CDR2 are SGHTA and FQGNSA. This CDR3 is 14 amino acids long. V gave up 2 bases and J gave up 1 base; unmatched junction bases: 2. CDR3 loop: CASSLMTGSYEQYF. The CDR3 DNA sequence: TGTGCCAGCAGCTTAATGACAGGGTCCTACGAGCAGTACTTC. Filled out from reference TRBV7-2 and TRBJ2-7, the complete variable domain reads GAGVSQSPSNKVTEKGKDVELRCDPISGHTALYWYRQSLGQGLEFLIYFQGNSAPDKSGLPSDRFSAERTGGSVSTLTIQRTQQEDSAVYLCASSLMTGSYEQYFGPGTRLTVT.

This clone was found once. The J gene is TRBJ2-7, the V gene TRBV7-2; 11 bases agree with TRBD2. Germline V gene sequence: CDR1 SGHTA, CDR2 FQGNSA. This CDR3 comprises 14 residues. The junction had 3 bases not matched to a gene; V was cut back by 5 bases and J by 3 bases. The CDR3 here is CASSQLAGDYEQYF. The CDR3 DNA follows: TGTGCCAGCAGCCAACTAGCGGGGGACTACGAGCAGTACTTC.

J is TRBJ2-1 and V is TRBV7-2; D is perhaps TRBD1 (6 bases). The CDR3 has 17 amino acids. Per the germline V gene, CDR1 is SGHTA and CDR2 is FQGNSA. Deletions cut 4 bases from V and 1 base from J, with 17 bases between. This CDR3 is CASSSQTGFRSYNEQFF. CDR3 bases: TGTGCCAGCAGCTCCCAAACAGGGTTCAGGTCCTACAATGAGCAGTTCTTC.

The rearrangement uses TRBV29-1 and TRBJ2-2, with D perhaps matching TRBD1 (6 bases). V lost 7 bases and J lost 4, with 13 bases in between. The germline V gene has CDR1 SQVTM and CDR2 ANQGSEA. The CDR3 has 13 amino acids. Written as DNA, the CDR3 is TGCAGCGCCCTGACAGGTCGCACCGGGGAGCTGTTTTTT. It encodes CSALTGRTGELFF.

In this sample, this clone turned up a few times. The CDR3 here is CASSAPGASGNTIYF. In DNA, the CDR3 is TGTGCCAGCAGTGCCCCAGGGGCCTCTGGAAACACCATATATTTT. The chain employs TRBV2 and TRBJ1-3, with a tentative D call TRBD1 (6 bases). CDR1 is SNHLY, CDR2 FYNNEI, per germline. The CDR3 spans 15 residues. With 4 bases removed from V and 0 bases from J, the gap between germline ends came to 10 bases.